These 32 T cell receptor beta chains came from one sample sequenced in a study of cytomegalovirus exposure and HLA in healthy donors. TCRdb's copy holds only in-frame clones and misses some; the assay was immunoSEQ multiplex PCR. The sample lists about 160,000 clones, 84% occurring once. The sequencing sample was made of PBMCs. These receptors were taken from a man aged 25-45 years in good health and CMV-seropositive.

The rearrangement links TRBV10-3 to TRBJ2-3; 11 bases align to TRBD2. V was pared by 10 bases and J by 3 bases, with 9 bases of the junction left unmatched. Germline lookup yields CDR1 ENHRY and CDR2 SYGVKD. The CDR3 totals 15 residues. The CDR3 DNA follows: TGTGCCACCGTTGGGCTAGCGGGGGGAACAGATACGCAGTATTTT. Amino acids: CATVGLAGGTDTQYF.

The chain links TRBV28 to TRBJ2-1; D not certain. CDR3 length equals 11 residues. From germline, CDR1 is MDHEN and CDR2 SYDVKM. Trimming removed 4 bases from V and 10 bases from J, with 8 bases in between. The CDR3: CASSSVIEQFF. The CDR3 DNA sequence: TGTGCCAGCAGTTCGGTAATCGAGCAGTTCTTC.

This rearrangement joins TRBV6-6 to TRBJ1-5; no clear D gene. The V gene's germline CDR1 is MNHNY and CDR2 SVGAGI (reference sequence). This CDR3 is 12 amino acids long. The germline V and J ends were trimmed by 8 bases and 5 bases, with 10 bases remaining between them. This CDR3 is CASDVGDQPQHF. In DNA form, the CDR3 reads TGTGCCAGCGATGTCGGGGATCAGCCCCAGCATTTT.

The chain combines TRBV7-2 with TRBJ1-6; D unclear. V was clipped by 6 bases and J by 8 bases, with 14 bases between them. CDR3 length equals 14 residues. The germline gives CDR1 SGHTA, CDR2 FQGNSA. CDR3 sequence: CASRPSHGDSPLHF. The CDR3 nucleotides are TGTGCCAGCAGACCATCCCACGGGGATTCACCCCTCCACTTT.

The gene calls are TRBV28 and TRBJ1-1, with 8 bases identical to TRBD1. The CDR3 consists of 14 residues. The V gene end was trimmed by 5 bases and the J gene end by 4 bases; junction bases not matched to a gene: 6. The germline V gene encodes CDR1 MDHEN and CDR2 SYDVKM. CDR3 nucleotide sequence: TGTGCCAGCAGTCCGACAGGGGAGGCCACTGAAGCTTTCTTT. Translated: CASSPTGEATEAFF.

V gene TRBV5-1 combines with J gene TRBJ2-7; 8 nucleotides match TRBD2. The CDR3 spans 15 residues. With V trimmed by 4 bases and J by 3 bases, 9 bases remained unmatched. The germline V gene has CDR1 SGHRS and CDR2 YFSETQ. CDR3 sequence reads: CASSLSGKGLYEQYF. The CDR3 bases are TGCGCCAGCAGCCTTAGCGGGAAAGGACTCTACGAGCAGTACTTC. The full variable domain, in which reference TRBV5-1 and TRBJ2-7 provide the parts outside the CDR3, is KAGVTQTPRYLIKTRGQQVTLSCSPISGHRSVSWYQQTPGQGLQFLFEYFSETQRNKGNFPGRFSGRQFSNSRSEMNVSTLELGDSALYLCASSLSGKGLYEQYFGPGTRLTVT.

The gene calls are TRBV11-2 and TRBJ2-7; 10 bases are shared with TRBD2. Germline loops: CDR1 SGHAT, CDR2 FQNNGV. The CDR3 is 15 amino acids. Trimming at V came to 0 bases and at J to 3 bases, leaving 2 bases not matched to a gene. In nucleotides, the CDR3 is TGTGCCAGCAGCTTAGAACTAGCGGGGCTCTACGAGCAGTACTTC. It translates to CASSLELAGLYEQYF. Together with reference TRBV11-2 and TRBJ2-7, the CDR3 gives the full variable domain: EAGVAQSPRYKIIEKRQSVAFWCNPISGHATLYWYQQILGQGPKLLIQFQNNGVVDDSQLPKDRFSAERLKGVDSTLKIQPAKLEDSAVYLCASSLELAGLYEQYFGPGTRLTVT.

This clone was counted a few times. The chain is built from TRBV6-1 and TRBJ1-5, with TRBD1 identical over 7 bases. Germline values: CDR1 MNHNS, CDR2 SASEGT. This CDR3 contains 15 residues. With V trimmed by 6 bases and J by 0 bases, 5 bases remained unmatched. In DNA form, the CDR3 reads TGTGCCAGCAGCCGGGACAGATATAGCAATCAGCCCCAGCATTTT. It yields the protein CASSRDRYSNQPQHF.

This chain connects TRBV5-4 to TRBJ2-2; 14 nucleotides match TRBD2. The J segment lost 1 base and the V segment lost 4 bases, leaving 3 bases of the junction unmatched. Germline V gene data show CDR1 as SGHNT and CDR2 as YYREEE (reference sequence). CDR3 length: 17 residues. The CDR3 DNA reads TGTGCCAGCAGCACCGGACTAGCGGGAGGGAACACCGGGGAGCTGTTTTTT. Translated: CASSTGLAGGNTGELFF.

The chain links TRBV15 to TRBJ1-2; TRBD1 aligns across 7 bases. Germline CDR1 is LNHNV and CDR2 is YYDKDF (reference sequence). CDR3 size: 14 residues. Trimming removed 0 bases from V and 5 bases from J; junction bases left unmatched: 3. The CDR3 sequence: CATSRDAQGYGYTF. The CDR3 DNA sequence: TGTGCCACCAGCAGAGATGCACAGGGGTATGGCTACACCTTC.

The chain uses TRBV27 and TRBJ1-1, with D tentatively TRBD1 (6 bases). CDR1 MNHEY and CDR2 SMNVEV come from the germline V gene (reference sequence). Deletions cut 7 bases from V and 0 bases from J, with 12 bases between. The CDR3 is 14 residues long. The CDR3 sequence: CASTPGGLNTEAFF. Written as DNA, the CDR3 is TGTGCCAGCACCCCCGGGGGGCTGAACACTGAAGCTTTCTTT.

The chain has TRBV6-5 and TRBJ2-2, with 7 bases identical to TRBD1. The CDR3 extends over 13 amino acids. With 9 bases clipped from V and 3 bases from J, the junction kept 4 bases outside the gene matches. From germline, CDR1 is MNHEY and CDR2 SVGAGI. CDR3 loop: CASTGVDTGELFF. The CDR3 coding sequence is TGTGCCAGTACAGGGGTGGACACCGGGGAGCTGTTTTTT.

The table lists this clone with a few counts. V is TRBV15 and J is TRBJ2-1, with a tentative D call TRBD1 (6 bases). CDR3 length: 17 amino acids. With 3 bases removed from V and 4 bases from J, the gap between germline ends came to 19 bases. Per the germline V gene, CDR1 is LNHNV and CDR2 is YYDKDF (reference sequence). Here the CDR3 DNA reads TGTGCCACCAGCAGTGTAAATTCGGACAGACCGTACAATGAGCAGTTCTTC. The encoded protein is CATSSVNSDRPYNEQFF.

The rearrangement uses TRBV12-5 and TRBJ1-5; a weak D match, TRBD1 (6 bases). There are 15 residues in the CDR3. The germline V gene encodes CDR1 LGHNT and CDR2 FRNRAP. With 9 bases removed from V and 0 bases from J, the gap between germline ends came to 15 bases. CDR3: CARLQGFYSNQPQHF. CDR3 in DNA: TGTGCTAGACTACAGGGCTTCTATAGCAATCAGCCCCAGCATTTT.

The chain has TRBV9 and TRBJ2-3; TRBD1 matches at 7 bases. J was trimmed by 0 bases and V by 5 bases; bases with no gene match: 6. Per germline, CDR1 SGDLS and CDR2 YYNGEE. This CDR3 contains 15 residues. As DNA, the CDR3 is TGTGCCAGCAGTGAGACAGGGTCTAGCACAGATACGCAGTATTTT. Protein product: CASSETGSSTDTQYF.

This sequence joins TRBV2 and TRBJ1-1; D remains ambiguous. This CDR3 spans 17 amino acids. V lost 2 bases and J 4 bases, leaving 20 bases between the germline ends. Germline assignment: CDR1 SNHLY and CDR2 FYNNEI. The CDR3 DNA reads TGTGCCAGCAGTGAAAGGGTGACTACGGAGGTAGGCACTGAAGCTTTCTTT. It yields the protein CASSERVTTEVGTEAFF.

V and J are TRBV4-1 and TRBJ1-4; TRBD1 aligns across 8 bases. The CDR3 length is 16 residues. The trim removed 0 bases at V and 7 bases at J, leaving 7 bases unmatched. The germline V gene has CDR1 MGHRA and CDR2 YSYEKL. The CDR3 sequence is CASSQDPTGGGEKLFF. CDR3 DNA sequence: TGCGCCAGCAGCCAAGATCCTACAGGGGGGGGTGAAAAACTGTTTTTT.

The chain joins TRBV30 to TRBJ2-7; 10 bases line up with TRBD2. V dropped 0 bases and J dropped 2; count of bases not matched to a gene: 13. Germline V gene sequence: CDR1 GTSNPN, CDR2 SVGIG (reference sequence). This CDR3 is 18 amino acids long. CDR3 sequence: CAWSVVLAGARNTYEQYF. The CDR3 DNA is TGTGCCTGGAGTGTAGTGCTAGCGGGGGCCCGTAATACCTACGAGCAGTACTTC.

The chain has TRBV2 and TRBJ2-2; 11 positions agree with TRBD1. CDR3 size: 14 residues. Germline V lookup: CDR1 SNHLY, CDR2 FYNNEI. Trimming took 7 bases from V and 7 from J; bases not matched to a gene: 5. In DNA form, the CDR3 reads TGTGCCAGCAACGGACAGGGGGCCGGCGGGGAGCTGTTTTTT. Translated: CASNGQGAGGELFF.

The rearrangement links TRBV27 to TRBJ2-1; D gene unclear. CDR1 and CDR2 from the germline V gene are MNHEY and SMNVEV (reference sequence). The CDR3 spans 12 residues. Between the trimmed V and J ends, which lost 3 bases and 9 bases, there was a span of 9 bases. The CDR3 spells CASSFPTGEQFF. DNA of the CDR3: TGTGCCAGCAGTTTCCCCACGGGTGAGCAGTTCTTC.

The V and J genes are TRBV28 and TRBJ2-2; D is undetermined. This CDR3 region has 19 residues. V lost 4 bases to trimming and J lost 0 bases, with 21 bases between them. The germline gives CDR1 MDHEN, CDR2 SYDVKM. The CDR3 protein is CASSWLRGSSAANTGELFF. The DNA for the CDR3 is TGTGCCAGCAGTTGGCTTCGCGGTTCGTCCGCCGCGAACACCGGGGAGCTGTTTTTT.

This chain links TRBV19 with TRBJ1-1; D might be TRBD1 (6 bases). V dropped 7 bases and J dropped 3 bases, with 18 bases sitting between them. The CDR3 has 15 amino acids. Germline V gene data show CDR1 as LNHDA and CDR2 as SQIVND (reference sequence). CDR3 nucleotides: TGTGCCAGTAATGAGAACAGGGCCAGGGACACTGAAGCTTTCTTT. Encoded protein: CASNENRARDTEAFF. Using reference TRBV19 and TRBJ1-1 for the parts outside the CDR3, the full variable domain is DGGITQSPKYLFRKEGQNVTLSCEQNLNHDAMYWYRQDPGQGLRLIYYSQIVNDFQKGDIAEGYSVSREKKESFPLTVTSAQKNPTAFYLCASNENRARDTEAFFGQGTRLTVV.

With regard to this clone: The conserved closing phenylalanine or tryptophan is absent in this CDR3, likely reflecting a read error. The rearrangement uses TRBV30 and TRBJ1-1; no clear D. CDR3 size: 13 residues. Germline values: CDR1 GTSNPN, CDR2 SVGIG (reference sequence). V lost 7 bases and J lost 4, with 16 bases in between. The CDR3 DNA is TGTGCCTCCTCCCCCTCGTGGGGCACTGAAGCTTTCCTT. Translating gives CASSPSWGTEAFL.

The rearrangement uses TRBV5-1 and TRBJ2-3; 9 bases match TRBD2. The V and J ends lost 0 bases and 5 bases, in that order; junction bases with no gene match: 4. The CDR3 is 15 amino acids. Germline V gives CDR1 SGHRS, CDR2 YFSETQ. CDR3 sequence reads: CASSLAGSGGDTQYF. The CDR3 nucleotides read TGCGCCAGCAGCTTGGCCGGTAGCGGGGGAGATACGCAGTATTTT.

The rearrangement links TRBV9 to TRBJ2-2; 9 nucleotides match TRBD2. Germline V CDR1 and CDR2: SGDLS, YYNGEE. The CDR3 is 15 residues long. Unmatched junction bases numbered 5, after V lost 4 bases and J lost 4 bases. CDR3 in amino acids: CASSPGTSITGELFF. CDR3 sequence (DNA): TGTGCCAGCAGCCCCGGGACTAGCATCACCGGGGAGCTGTTTTTT.

The gene calls are TRBV19 and TRBJ2-3; 13 nucleotides agree with TRBD2. Germline CDR1 and CDR2: LNHDA and SQIVND (reference sequence). This CDR3 region has 17 residues. Germline trimming cut 7 bases from V and 2 bases from J; bases unmatched to any gene: 9. The DNA for the CDR3 is TGTGCCAGTAATGGACTAGCGGGAGTAGACGACACAGATACGCAGTATTTT. It specifies CASNGLAGVDDTDTQYF.

The genes are TRBV11-2 and TRBJ1-1; TRBD1 is a possible D gene (6 bases). Per germline, CDR1 SGHAT and CDR2 FQNNGV. The ends were cut back, 4 bases at V and 0 bases at J, with 21 bases in the middle. This CDR3 comprises 18 residues. The CDR3 DNA follows: TGTGCCAGCAGCTCCCCCCGCTCGCGGACAGATATGAACACTGAAGCTTTCTTT. It is translated as CASSSPRSRTDMNTEAFF.

The V gene is TRBV9, the J gene TRBJ1-3; the D is unclear. The CDR3 extends over 17 amino acids. The V and J ends lost 3 bases and 0 bases respectively, with 16 bases between them. CDR1 is SGDLS and CDR2 is YYNGEE in the germline V gene. The CDR3 bases are TGTGCCAGCAGCGCCCGCGGGGAGGAATCCTCTGGAAACACCATATATTTT. Amino acids: CASSARGEESSGNTIYF.

This CDR3 is CASSRAGQRSNQPQHF. Here the CDR3 DNA reads TGTGCCAGCAGTCGCGCGGGACAGAGGAGCAATCAGCCCCAGCATTTT. The chain recombines TRBV27 with TRBJ1-5; the match to TRBD1 covers 7 bases. Germline assignment: CDR1 MNHEY and CDR2 SMNVEV (reference sequence). With V trimmed by 5 bases and J by 1 base, 8 bases remained unmatched. The CDR3 runs 16 residues.

The chain combines TRBV19 with TRBJ2-7; 8 bases agree with TRBD1. The V segment lost 3 bases and the J segment 5 bases; nucleotides outside the gene matches: 3. This CDR3 region has 13 residues. Germline assignment: CDR1 LNHDA and CDR2 SQIVND (reference sequence). CDR3 DNA: TGTGCCAGTAGTATTGGACAGGGAAACGAGCAGTACTTC. Translating gives CASSIGQGNEQYF.

The chain recombines TRBV28 with TRBJ1-1, with D maybe TRBD1 (5 bases). V shed 3 bases and J shed 6 bases, with 11 bases lying between them. The CDR3 totals 13 residues. Per the germline V gene, CDR1 is MDHEN and CDR2 is SYDVKM. The CDR3 DNA reads TGTGCCAGCAGTTTTCAGGGTTCGGCTGAAGCTTTCTTT. It encodes CASSFQGSAEAFF.

The J gene is TRBJ2-1, the V gene TRBV30, with TRBD2 matching over 8 bases. Germline V gene lookup returns CDR1 GTSNPN and CDR2 SVGIG (reference sequence). V shed 3 bases and J 3 bases; nucleotides not matched to a gene: 10. CDR3 length: 16 residues. CDR3 sequence (DNA): TGTGCCTGGAGGCCGGGACTAGAGCCTATCTACAATGAGCAGTTCTTC. Its protein is CAWRPGLEPIYNEQFF.